The rows below give T cell receptor beta chains drawn from one sample of a study of beta chain features in type 1 diabetes. Method: immunoSEQ multiplex PCR; TCRdb's copy keeps in-frame clones and lacks some. The sample records under 900,000 clones, around a sixth being singletons. The sequencing input was naive CD4+ T cells from blood. Receptor source: a woman aged 18-29 years in good health. Each CDR3 is given with its conserved first and last residue. A D gene is named only where the DNA matches it firmly. Clone sizes are given selectively: once, few, many, or a class where the clone is expanded.

TRBD2 NA TRBJ2-7 TRBV7-3 CASSLTPLAGGAREQYF TGTGCCAGCAGCTTAACTCCCCTAGCGGGAGGAGCTCGCGAGCAGTACTTC
NA NA TRBJ2-7 TRBV18 CASSPAGGSYEQYF TGTGCCAGCTCACCAGCGGGTGGCTCCTACGAGCAGTACTTC
NA few TRBJ1-2 TRBV7-9 CASSLKGVPGLSYGYTF TGTGCCAGCAGCTTAAAAGGCGTCCCAGGTCTGAGCTATGGCTACACCTTC
NA NA TRBJ2-7 TRBV4-2 CASSLTGGTYEQYF TGTGCCAGCAGCCTCACGGGCGGAACCTACGAGCAGTACTTC
TRBD1 NA TRBJ1-5 TRBV23-1 CASSGTGNPGGHQPQHF TGCGCCAGCAGCGGGACAGGGAATCCCGGAGGCCATCAGCCCCAGCATTTT
TRBD2 NA TRBJ2-1 TRBV2 CASTLGDYSGNEQFF TGTGCCAGCACCTTGGGGGACTATTCGGGCAATGAGCAGTTCTTC
TRBD1 few TRBJ2-3 TRBV15 CATSRGTGGNTQYF TGTGCCACCAGCAGAGGGACAGGGGGAAATACGCAGTATTTT
NA NA TRBJ1-2 TRBV2 CASNPDREGYTF TGTGCCAGCAACCCCGACCGTGAGGGCTACACCTTC
NA NA TRBJ1-5 TRBV2 CACQADNQPQHF TGTGCCTGTCAGGCTGACAATCAGCCCCAGCATTTT
TRBD2 NA TRBJ2-3 TRBV7-2 CASSLFLAGPDTQYF TGTGCCAGCAGCTTATTCCTAGCGGGGCCAGATACGCAGTATTTT
NA NA TRBJ2-5 TRBV7-2 CASSFRQVGTQYF TGTGCCAGCAGCTTCCGGCAGGTTGGGACCCAGTACTTC
NA few TRBJ2-7 TRBV28 CASSLPGAGEQYF TGTGCCAGCAGCCTACCAGGGGCTGGGGAGCAGTACTTC
NA NA TRBJ2-4 TRBV28 CASSFVRSNIQYF TGTGCCAGCAGTTTTGTCCGGAGTAACATTCAGTACTTC
TRBD1 few TRBJ2-7 TRBV6-1 CASSVSPGQGSRREQYF TGTGCCAGCAGTGTGTCTCCGGGACAGGGATCTCGGCGGGAGCAGTACTTC
NA NA TRBJ2-7 TRBV2 CASSRDEQYF TGTGCCAGCAGTAGGGACGAGCAGTACTTC
NA few TRBJ2-7 TRBV4-2 CASSQGGGTPYEQYF TGTGCCAGCAGCCAAGGAGGGGGAACTCCCTACGAGCAGTACTTC
NA NA TRBJ2-3 TRBV7-2 CASRPGATDTQYF TGTGCCAGCAGACCGGGAGCCACAGATACGCAGTATTTT
TRBD1 few TRBJ2-5 TRBV5-1 CASTGQGIGETQYF TGCGCCAGCACGGGACAGGGAATCGGAGAGACCCAGTACTTC
TRBD1 few TRBJ2-4 TRBV19 CASGTGLLNIQYF TGTGCCAGTGGGACAGGGCTCTTAAACATTCAGTACTTC
NA few TRBJ1-1 TRBV7-2 CASSDPGRGRDTEAFF TGTGCCAGCAGCGACCCTGGACGCGGGCGCGACACTGAAGCTTTCTTT
NA NA TRBJ2-3 TRBV27 CASSLSRGSTDTQYF TGTGCCAGCAGTTTATCAAGGGGTTCCACAGATACGCAGTATTTT
TRBD2 NA TRBJ2-1 TRBV9 CASSPIGLAVYNEQFF TGTGCCAGCAGCCCGATCGGACTAGCGGTGTACAATGAGCAGTTCTTC
NA NA TRBJ2-7 TRBV10-3 CAISELMGYEQYF TGTGCCATCAGTGAGTTGATGGGATACGAGCAGTACTTC
NA NA TRBJ1-1 TRBV29-1 CSDSGGGTEAFF TGCAGCGACTCGGGGGGCGGAACTGAAGCTTTCTTT
NA few TRBJ2-7 TRBV19 CASSIASVGEQYF TGTGCCAGTAGTATTGCCTCTGTGGGCGAGCAGTACTTC
NA NA TRBJ2-2 TRBV18 CASSPRLPSATGELFF TGTGCCAGCTCACCACGGCTGCCATCCGCCACCGGGGAGCTGTTTTTT
NA NA TRBJ2-2 TRBV28 CASSFRVKHTGELFF TGTGCCAGCAGTTTTCGCGTAAAACACACCGGGGAGCTGTTTTTT
TRBD1 few TRBJ1-1 TRBV6-5 CASRQGSEAFF TGTGCCAGTCGACAGGGCTCAGAAGCTTTCTTT
TRBD1 NA TRBJ1-2 TRBV6-5 CASSYLGQGHGYTF TGTGCCAGCAGTTACTTGGGACAGGGACATGGCTACACCTTC
NA NA TRBJ2-1 TRBV18 CASSPPSTNEQFF TGTGCCAGCTCACCACCTTCGACTAATGAGCAGTTCTTC
TRBD1 NA TRBJ1-2 TRBV6-6 CASSYSRGGPNAF TGTGCCAGCAGTTACTCGAGAGGGGGCCCTAACGCCTTC
NA few TRBJ2-1 TRBV7-9 CASSHKTSYNEQFF TGTGCCAGCAGCCACAAGACCAGCTACAATGAGCAGTTCTTC
TRBD2 few TRBJ2-1 TRBV7-3 CASSLLGTNFNEQFF TGTGCCAGCAGCTTATTAGGGACTAACTTCAATGAGCAGTTCTTC
NA few TRBJ2-7 TRBV4-2 CASSQDARSSYEQYF TGTGCCAGCAGCCAAGACGCCCGGAGCTCCTACGAGCAGTACTTC
TRBD1 once TRBJ1-1 TRBV5-1 CASSLTGVLSEAFF TGCGCCAGCAGCTTGACAGGGGTTTTGTCTGAAGCTTTCTTT
NA few TRBJ2-5 TRBV18 CASSPGSFQETQYF TGTGCCAGCTCACCCGGGAGCTTTCAAGAGACCCAGTACTTC
NA few TRBJ2-1 TRBV11-2 CASSRMGNEQFF TGTGCCAGCAGCCGCATGGGCAATGAGCAGTTCTTC
NA few TRBJ2-3 TRBV29-1 CSVVRGVDTQYF TGCAGCGTTGTCCGTGGTGTGGATACGCAGTATTTT
TRBD2 few TRBJ2-1 TRBV15 CATSRGLAGGKGEQFF TGTGCCACCAGCAGAGGACTAGCGGGAGGGAAGGGTGAGCAGTTCTTC
TRBD2 few TRBJ2-1 TRBV2 CATFQGLAGHNEQFF TGTGCCACATTTCAGGGACTAGCGGGACACAATGAGCAGTTCTTC
NA NA TRBJ2-3 TRBV5-1 CASSISQDTQYF TGCGCCAGCAGCATATCACAGGATACGCAGTATTTT
NA NA TRBJ2-3 TRBV14 CASSQGPSRTDTQYF TGTGCCAGCAGCCAAGGACCCTCGAGGACAGATACGCAGTATTTT